This TCR beta chain was sequenced during a study of T cell responses to AZD1222 COVID-19 vaccine. Germline V gene lookup returns CDR1 SGHDT and CDR2 YYEEEE. The J segment lost 1 base and the V segment lost 4 bases, leaving 7 bases of the junction unmatched. The CDR3 has 15 amino acids. Libraries were prepared by immunoSEQ multiplex PCR; TCRdb keeps only in-frame clonotypes and omits some of them. The data show 50,000 to 85,000 clones, less than 85% seen once. To note about this clone: The antigen is unknown.

Overall study findings and caveats: After the peak T cell response, and only then, were repertoires sampled. Most donors were white British, females outnumbered males, and clonal diversity was possibly underestimated. Vaccine-related CD4 TCRs covered spike, predominating at 160-218 and 743-854.

This sequence was found in an adult in good health. Source: peripheral blood, taken on day 0 of MenACWY control vaccination. The chain recombines TRBV5-6 with TRBJ2-5; TRBD1 matches at 7 bases. CDR3 DNA sequence: TGTGCCAGCAGCCCCGGACAGGACTCCCAAGAGACCCAGTACTTC. Translated, it gives CASSPGQDSQETQYF.